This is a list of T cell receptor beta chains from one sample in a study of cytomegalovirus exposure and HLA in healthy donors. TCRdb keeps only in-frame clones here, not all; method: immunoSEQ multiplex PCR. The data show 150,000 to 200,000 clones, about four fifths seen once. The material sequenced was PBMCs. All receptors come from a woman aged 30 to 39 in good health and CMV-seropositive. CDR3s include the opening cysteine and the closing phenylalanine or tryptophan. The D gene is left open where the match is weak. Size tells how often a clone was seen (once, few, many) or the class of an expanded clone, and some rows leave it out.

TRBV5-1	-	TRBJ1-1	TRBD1	TGCGCCAGCAGCCCTCGACAGGGGGCGTCGAACACTGAAGCTTTCTTT	CASSPRQGASNTEAFF
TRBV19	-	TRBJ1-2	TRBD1	TGTGCCAGTAGTACCTCGGGACAGGGTTATGGCTACACCTTC	CASSTSGQGYGYTF
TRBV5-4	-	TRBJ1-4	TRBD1	TGTGCCAGCTCACCGGGACAGCTTAATGAAAAACTGTTTTTT	CASSPGQLNEKLFF
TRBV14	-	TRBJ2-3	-	TGTGCCAGCAGCCAAAGTGCGGGCGTCACAGATACGCAGTATTTT	CASSQSAGVTDTQYF
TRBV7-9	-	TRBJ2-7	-	TGTGCCAGCAGCTTAGTGGTTGGCTGGGGACAACCCTACGAGCAGTACTTC	CASSLVVGWGQPYEQYF
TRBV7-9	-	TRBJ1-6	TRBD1	TGTGCCAGCAGCTTATCGGGGACAGGGAATAATTCACCCCTCCACTTT	CASSLSGTGNNSPLHF
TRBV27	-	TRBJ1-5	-	TGTGCCAGCAGAAAGGAGAGATATCAGCCCCAGCATTTT	CASRKERYQPQHF
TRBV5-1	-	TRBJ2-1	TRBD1	TGCGCCAGCCTTGCACAGGGGGTGACCGATGAGCAGTTCTTC	CASLAQGVTDEQFF
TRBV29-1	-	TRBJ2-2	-	TGCAGCGTGTCCCCGAGGGACACCGGGGAGCTGTTTTTT	CSVSPRDTGELFF
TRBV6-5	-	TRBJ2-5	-	TGTGCCAGCAGTTACTCGAATTGGGGGCGGGAGACCCAGTACTTC	CASSYSNWGRETQYF
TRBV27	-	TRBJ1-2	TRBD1	TGTGCCAGCAGTTCCATCGGGCAGGGGGCTTTTGGCTACACCTTC	CASSSIGQGAFGYTF
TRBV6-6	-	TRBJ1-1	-	TGTGCCAGCAGTTACCTTCTTTGCGGGGCTTTCTTT	CASSYLLCGAFF
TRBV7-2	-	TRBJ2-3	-	TGTGCCAGCCTGCAGGGGACGTTACAAGATACGCAGTATTTT	CASLQGTLQDTQYF
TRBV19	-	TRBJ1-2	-	TGTGCCACCTCGCGGACAGCCTATGGCTACACCTTC	CATSRTAYGYTF
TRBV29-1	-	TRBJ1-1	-	TGCAGCGCCTACAGCTCGAACACTGAAGCTTTCTTT	CSAYSSNTEAFF
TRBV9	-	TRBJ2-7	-	TGTGCCAGCAGCGTAGCTGGGGAAGGGAGCTCCTACGAGCAGTACTTC	CASSVAGEGSSYEQYF
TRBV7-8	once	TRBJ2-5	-	TGTGCCAGCAGCCCTAGACTCAAAGCCCCTAGTTACCAAGAGACCCAGTACTTC	CASSPRLKAPSYQETQYF
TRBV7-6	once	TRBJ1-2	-	TGTGCCAGCAGCTTTCGGGAGGGCAACTATGGCTACACCTTC	CASSFREGNYGYTF
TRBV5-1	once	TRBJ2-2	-	TGCGCCAGCAGCTTGGGGGGATTCAGGGCCGGGGAGCTGTTTTTT	CASSLGGFRAGELFF
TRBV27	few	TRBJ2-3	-	TGTGCCAGCAGTCCAGCAGGGATCGGTACAGATACGCAGTATTTT	CASSPAGIGTDTQYF
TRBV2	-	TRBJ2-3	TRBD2	TGTGCCACTCCGTTACGGGAGGGAAGCACAGATACGCAGTATTTT	CATPLREGSTDTQYF
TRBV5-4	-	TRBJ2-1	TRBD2	TGTGCCAGCAGGACCTTAACTAGCGGGGTATACAATGAGCAGTTCTTC	CASRTLTSGVYNEQFF
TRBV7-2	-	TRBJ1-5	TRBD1	TGTGCCAGCAGCTCGCCTCCGGACAGGGGGCCCAATCAGCCCCAGCATTTT	CASSSPPDRGPNQPQHF
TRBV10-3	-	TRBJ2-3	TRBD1	TGTGCCATCAAGGGGCCGGGACAGGGGGCGGATACGCAGTATTTT	CAIKGPGQGADTQYF
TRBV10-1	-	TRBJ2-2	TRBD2	TGCGCCAGCAGCTCCGGGACTATCACCGGGGAGCTGTTTTTT	CASSSGTITGELFF
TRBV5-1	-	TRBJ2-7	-	TGCGCCAGCAGCTTGGATATAGCTCGTTCCTACGAGCAGTACTTC	CASSLDIARSYEQYF
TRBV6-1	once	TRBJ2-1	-	TGTGCCAGCGGTGGGTGGGCATGGTCGGAGCAGTTCTTC	CASGGWAWSEQFF
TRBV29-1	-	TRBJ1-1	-	TGCAGCGTCGGCAACAGGGCAGCGAACACTGAAGCTTTCTTT	CSVGNRAANTEAFF
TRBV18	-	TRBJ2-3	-	TGTGCCAGCTCCCCCGACACCCCTAAAGATACGCAGTATTTT	CASSPDTPKDTQYF
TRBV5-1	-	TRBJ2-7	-	TGCGCCAGCAGCTTAGAGGCGTCCGGGGGCGAGCAGTACTTC	CASSLEASGGEQYF
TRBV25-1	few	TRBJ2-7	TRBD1	TGTGCCAGCCGCCGGGACAGGCACTACGAGCAGTACTTC	CASRRDRHYEQYF
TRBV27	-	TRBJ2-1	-	TGTGCCAGCAGTTTTGCCGGGACTTCCAACAATGAGCAGTTCTTC	CASSFAGTSNNEQFF
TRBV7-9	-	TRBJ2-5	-	TGTGCCAGCAGCTTACCTCGGGGAGAGACCCAGTACTTC	CASSLPRGETQYF
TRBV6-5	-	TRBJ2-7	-	TGTGCCAGCAGTTCCAGTTCCTACGAGCAGTACTTC	CASSSSSYEQYF
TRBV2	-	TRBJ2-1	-	TGTGCCAGCAGTGAGAGACAGGTATACAATGAGCAGTTCTTC	CASSERQVYNEQFF
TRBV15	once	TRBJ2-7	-	TGTGCCACCAGCAGAGAAGGGGGATGGGACCAGTACTTC	CATSREGGWDQYF
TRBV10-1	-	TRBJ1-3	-	TGCGCCAGCAGTGACCTGACAGTCTCTGGAAACACCATATATTTT	CASSDLTVSGNTIYF
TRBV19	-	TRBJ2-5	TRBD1	TGTGCCAGTAGGACAGGGTTCGGGACCCAGTACTTC	CASRTGFGTQYF
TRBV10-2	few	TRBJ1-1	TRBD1	TGCGCCAGCAGTGAGTCCGGGGTTAGGGCAGGGGGTAACACTGAAGCTTTCTTT	CASSESGVRAGGNTEAFF
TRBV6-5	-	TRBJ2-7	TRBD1	TGTGCCAGCGGCACCTCAGGGGGCGGTCAGTACTTC	CASGTSGGGQYF
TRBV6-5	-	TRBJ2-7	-	TGTGCCAGCGGGGACACCGCCTACGAGCAGTACTTC	CASGDTAYEQYF
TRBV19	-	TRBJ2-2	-	TGTGCCAGTAGTATCACCCCCACGCTAGGCACGAACACCGGGGAGCTGTTTTTT	CASSITPTLGTNTGELFF
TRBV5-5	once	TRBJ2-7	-	TGTGCCAGCAGCTTGCTACAGAACTCCTACGAGCAGTACTTC	CASSLLQNSYEQYF
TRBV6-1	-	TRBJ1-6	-	TGTGCCAGCAGTGAATCAGGGCTCCTCCACTTT	CASSESGLLHF
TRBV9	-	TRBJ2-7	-	TGTGCCAGCAGCGTATACGGAGAGGCCAACTACGAGCAGTACTTC	CASSVYGEANYEQYF
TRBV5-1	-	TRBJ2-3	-	TGCGCCAGCAGCTTGGTAAGCGGCACAGATACGCAGTATTTT	CASSLVSGTDTQYF
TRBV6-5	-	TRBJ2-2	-	TGTGCCAGCAGTGGTACTCCAGGGGCCGGGGAGCTGTTTTTT	CASSGTPGAGELFF
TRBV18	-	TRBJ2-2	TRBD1	TGTGCCAGCTCACCACTCGGGACAGGGGAGACCGGGGAGCTGTTTTTT	CASSPLGTGETGELFF
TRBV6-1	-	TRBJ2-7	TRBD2	TGTGCCAGCAGGGAAGCGGGAGGGCCCTACGAGCAGTACTTC	CASREAGGPYEQYF
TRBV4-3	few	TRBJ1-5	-	TGCGCCAGCAGCCAAGGAATCGACAGGCCCCAGCATTTT	CASSQGIDRPQHF
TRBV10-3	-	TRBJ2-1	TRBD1	TGTGCCATCAGTGAGTCGGACAGGGGTAACAATGAGCAGTTCTTC	CAISESDRGNNEQFF
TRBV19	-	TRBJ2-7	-	TGTGCCAGTAGTACCGGACATAACACCTACTTC	CASSTGHNTYF
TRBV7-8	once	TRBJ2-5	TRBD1	TGTGCCAGCAGCCCCCCGGGGACAGGAGGAGAGACCCAGTACTTC	CASSPPGTGGETQYF
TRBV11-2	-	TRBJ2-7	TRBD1	TGTGCCAGCAGCTCACAGGGGGGCTTTTCCTACGAGCAGTACTTC	CASSSQGGFSYEQYF
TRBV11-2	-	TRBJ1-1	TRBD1	TGTGCCAGCAGCACCGGACAGGTTGTGACTGAAGCTTTCTTT	CASSTGQVVTEAFF
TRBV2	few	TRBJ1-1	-	TGTGCCCTTGGGTCGGGGGGCTTAAACACTGAAGCTTTCTTT	CALGSGGLNTEAFF
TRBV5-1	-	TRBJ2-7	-	TGCGCCAGCAGTCCCCAGGTGCGCGGGGAGCAGTACTTC	CASSPQVRGEQYF
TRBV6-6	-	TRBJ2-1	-	TGTGCCAGCAGCACCGGTACAGGGTGGAACAATGAGCAGTTCTTC	CASSTGTGWNNEQFF
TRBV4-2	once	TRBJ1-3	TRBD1	TGTGCCAGCAGCCAAACCGGGACAGGGTCGCGCACCATATATTTT	CASSQTGTGSRTIYF